Listed here is a single TCR beta chain. CDR1 SGHRS and CDR2 YFSETQ come from the germline V gene. The CDR3 runs 14 residues. The ends were cut back, 4 bases at V and 2 bases at J, with 13 bases in the middle. This entry comes from a study of blood T cell repertoires in COVID-19. As for the study in general: There were acute and convalescent COVID-19 samples, and they came from the United States, Italy and Spain.

Data came from immunoSEQ multiplex PCR; TCRdb stores just in-frame clones and leaves some out. The data show 150,000 or so clones, approximately 84% seen once. The V gene is TRBV5-1, the J gene TRBJ2-7; possibly TRBD2 for D (6 bases). What was sequenced was peripheral blood. The receptor comes from a woman aged 45-65 years with COVID-19, enrolled during active disease. CDR3 bases: TGCGCCAGCAGCCCTAGCGACAGAGCCTACGAGCAGTACTTC. It translates to CASSPSDRAYEQYF.